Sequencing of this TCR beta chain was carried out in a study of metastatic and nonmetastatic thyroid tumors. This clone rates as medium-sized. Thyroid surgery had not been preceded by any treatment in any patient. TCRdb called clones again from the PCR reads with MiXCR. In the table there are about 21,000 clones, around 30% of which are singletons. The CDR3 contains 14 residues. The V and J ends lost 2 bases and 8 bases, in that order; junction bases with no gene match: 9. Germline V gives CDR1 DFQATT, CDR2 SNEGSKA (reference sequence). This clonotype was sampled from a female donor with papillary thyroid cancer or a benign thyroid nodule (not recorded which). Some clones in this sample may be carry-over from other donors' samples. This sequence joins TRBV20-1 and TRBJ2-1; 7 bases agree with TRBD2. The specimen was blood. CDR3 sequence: CSARWQRGWDEQFF. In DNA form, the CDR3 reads TGCAGTGCTAGATGGCAGCGGGGTTGGGATGAGCAGTTCTTC.